Given below is one T cell receptor (beta chain) in context. Its specificity is not known. The sample originates from a study of PD-L1 blockade in urothelial cancer. Overall study context: Between 0 and 3 chemotherapy regimens preceded treatment for each patient. Timepoints chosen for blood analysis were 3 weeks (second dose) and 6 weeks after treatment start.

Whole-study findings and limits: Blood TCR clonality below the median before treatment was a predictor of better survival.

Trimming took 1 base from V and 5 from J, leaving 14 bases between them. Germline V CDR1 and CDR2: MGHRA, YSYEKL. The CDR3 extends over 15 amino acids. Libraries were prepared by immunoSEQ multiplex PCR; TCRdb keeps only in-frame clonotypes and omits some of them. The sample records under 90,000 clones, 85% to 95% being singletons. This chain connects TRBV4-1 to TRBJ1-1; tentatively, D is TRBD1 (5 bases). The specimen comprised PBMCs, sampled around atezolizumab (anti-PD-L1) treatment. The receptor comes from a man in his sixties with urothelial cancer. The chain's CDR3 is CASSQVTGERTEAFF. Written as DNA, the CDR3 is TGCGCCAGCAGCCAAGTAACAGGAGAAAGGACTGAAGCTTTCTTT.